The following is a T cell receptor (beta chain) sequence with its context. What it binds is not known. The data belong to a study of neoadjuvant nivolumab and ipilimumab in lung cancer. General study results and limits: Compared with tumor-adjacent uninvolved lung, resected tumors showed greater richness and clonality.

Method: immunoSEQ multiplex PCR; TCRdb's copy keeps in-frame clones and lacks some. The table has fewer than 40,000 clones, about 92% seen once. This CDR3 region has 15 residues. Trimming removed 5 bases from V and 3 bases from J, with 17 bases in between. Germline-derived CDR1 and CDR2 are SGHKS and YYEKEE (reference sequence). The sample here was peripheral blood, taken after neoadjuvant nivolumab, alone or with ipilimumab, at or shortly before surgery. The receptor was isolated from an adult with non-small cell lung cancer. V is TRBV5-5 and J is TRBJ1-1; the D gene is possibly TRBD1 (5 bases). CDR3 in amino acids: CASRTWQGSDTEAFF. The CDR3 nucleotides read TGTGCCAGCAGAACTTGGCAGGGAAGTGACACTGAAGCTTTCTTT.